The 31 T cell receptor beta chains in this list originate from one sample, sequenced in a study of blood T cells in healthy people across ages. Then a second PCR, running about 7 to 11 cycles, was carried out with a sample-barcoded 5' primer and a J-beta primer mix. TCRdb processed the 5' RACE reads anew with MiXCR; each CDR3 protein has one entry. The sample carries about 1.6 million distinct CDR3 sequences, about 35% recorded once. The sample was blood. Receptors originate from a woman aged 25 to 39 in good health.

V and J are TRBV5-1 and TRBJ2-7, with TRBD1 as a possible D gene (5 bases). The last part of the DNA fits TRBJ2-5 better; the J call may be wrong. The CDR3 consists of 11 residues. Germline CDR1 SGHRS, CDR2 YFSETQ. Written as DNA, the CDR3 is TGCGCCAGCAGCGGGGCCGGGACCCAGTACTTC. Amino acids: CASSGAGTQYF.

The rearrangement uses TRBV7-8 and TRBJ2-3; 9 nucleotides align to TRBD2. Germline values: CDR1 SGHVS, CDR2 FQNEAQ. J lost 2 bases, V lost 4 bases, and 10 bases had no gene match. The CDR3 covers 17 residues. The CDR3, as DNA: TGTGCCAGCAGCTCCCCGGGGCGGGGGGGCCCCACAGATACGCAGTATTTT. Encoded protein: CASSSPGRGGPTDTQYF.

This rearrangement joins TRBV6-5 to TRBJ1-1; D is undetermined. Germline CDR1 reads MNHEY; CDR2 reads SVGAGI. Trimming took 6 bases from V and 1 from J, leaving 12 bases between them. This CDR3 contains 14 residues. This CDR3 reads CASRRIKANTEAFF. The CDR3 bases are TGTGCCAGCAGAAGAATCAAGGCGAACACTGAAGCTTTCTTT.

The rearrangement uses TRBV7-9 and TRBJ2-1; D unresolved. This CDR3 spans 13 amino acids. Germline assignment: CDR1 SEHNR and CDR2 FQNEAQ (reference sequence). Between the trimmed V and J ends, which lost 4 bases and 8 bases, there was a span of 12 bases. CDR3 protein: CASSSPSTDEQFF. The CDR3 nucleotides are TGTGCCAGCAGCTCCCCCTCTACAGATGAGCAGTTCTTC.

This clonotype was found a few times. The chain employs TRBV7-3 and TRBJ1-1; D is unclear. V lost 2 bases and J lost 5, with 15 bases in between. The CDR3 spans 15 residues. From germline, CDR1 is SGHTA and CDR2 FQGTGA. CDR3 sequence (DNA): TGTGCCAGCAGCTTACTCGGCGGTCCGGGGACTGAAGCTTTCTTT. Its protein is CASSLLGGPGTEAFF.

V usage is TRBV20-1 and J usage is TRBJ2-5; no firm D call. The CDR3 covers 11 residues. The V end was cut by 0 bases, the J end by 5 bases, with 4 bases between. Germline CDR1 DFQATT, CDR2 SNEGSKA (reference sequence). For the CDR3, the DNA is TGCAGTGCTAGAGATCCCGAGACCCAGTACTTC. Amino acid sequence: CSARDPETQYF.

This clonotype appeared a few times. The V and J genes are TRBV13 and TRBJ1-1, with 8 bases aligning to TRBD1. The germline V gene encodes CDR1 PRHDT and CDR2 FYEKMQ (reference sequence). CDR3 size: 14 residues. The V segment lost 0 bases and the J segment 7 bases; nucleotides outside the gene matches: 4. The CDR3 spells CASSLGTGGYEAFF. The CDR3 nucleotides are TGTGCCAGCAGCTTAGGAACAGGGGGGTATGAAGCTTTCTTT.

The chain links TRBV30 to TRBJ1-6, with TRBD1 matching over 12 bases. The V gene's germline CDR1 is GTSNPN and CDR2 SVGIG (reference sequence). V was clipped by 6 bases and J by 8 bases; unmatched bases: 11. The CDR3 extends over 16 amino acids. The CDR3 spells CACPGTGGAGYSPLHF. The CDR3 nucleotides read TGTGCCTGCCCGGGGACAGGGGGCGCCGGCTATTCACCCCTCCACTTT.

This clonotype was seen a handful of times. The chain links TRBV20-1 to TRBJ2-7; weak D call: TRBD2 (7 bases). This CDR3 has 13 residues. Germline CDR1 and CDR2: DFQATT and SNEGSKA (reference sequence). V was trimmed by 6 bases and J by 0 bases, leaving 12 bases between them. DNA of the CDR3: TGCAGTGCGGGGGCGGGGGACTCCTACGAGCAGTACTTC. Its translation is CSAGAGDSYEQYF.

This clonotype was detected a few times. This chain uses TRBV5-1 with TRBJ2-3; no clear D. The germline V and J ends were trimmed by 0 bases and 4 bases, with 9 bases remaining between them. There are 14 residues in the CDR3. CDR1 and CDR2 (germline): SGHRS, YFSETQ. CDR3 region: CASSLGDGSDTQYF. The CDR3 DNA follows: TGCGCCAGCAGCTTGGGAGACGGATCAGATACGCAGTATTTT. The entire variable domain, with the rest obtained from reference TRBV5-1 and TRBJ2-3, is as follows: KAGVTQTPRYLIKTRGQQVTLSCSPISGHRSVSWYQQTPGQGLQFLFEYFSETQRNKGNFPGRFSGRQFSNSRSEMNVSTLELGDSALYLCASSLGDGSDTQYFGPGTRLTVL.

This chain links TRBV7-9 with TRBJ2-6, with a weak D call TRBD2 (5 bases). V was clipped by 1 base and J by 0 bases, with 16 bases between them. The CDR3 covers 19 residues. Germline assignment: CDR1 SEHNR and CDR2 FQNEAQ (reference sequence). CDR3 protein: CASSLVNLRVPSGANVLTF. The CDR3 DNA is TGTGCCAGCAGCTTAGTGAACTTGCGGGTACCCTCTGGGGCCAACGTCCTGACTTTC. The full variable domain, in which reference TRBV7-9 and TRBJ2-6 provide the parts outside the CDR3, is DTGVSQNPRHKITKRGQNVTFRCDPISEHNRLYWYRQTLGQGPEFLTYFQNEAQLEKSRLLSDRFSAERPKGSFSTLEIQRTEQGDSAMYLCASSLVNLRVPSGANVLTFGAGSRLTVL.

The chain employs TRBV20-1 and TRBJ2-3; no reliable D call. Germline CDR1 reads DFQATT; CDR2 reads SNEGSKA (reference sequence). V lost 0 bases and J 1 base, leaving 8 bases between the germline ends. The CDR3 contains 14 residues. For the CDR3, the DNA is TGCAGTGCTAGAGATCTGGTGGGCACAGATACGCAGTATTTT. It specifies CSARDLVGTDTQYF.

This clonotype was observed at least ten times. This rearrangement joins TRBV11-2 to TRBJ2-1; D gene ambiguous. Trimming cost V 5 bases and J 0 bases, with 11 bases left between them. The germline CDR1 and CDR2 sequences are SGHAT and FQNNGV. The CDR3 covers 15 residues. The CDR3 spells CASSPSPGSYNEQFF. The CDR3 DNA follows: TGTGCCAGCAGCCCGTCACCCGGCTCCTACAATGAGCAGTTCTTC.

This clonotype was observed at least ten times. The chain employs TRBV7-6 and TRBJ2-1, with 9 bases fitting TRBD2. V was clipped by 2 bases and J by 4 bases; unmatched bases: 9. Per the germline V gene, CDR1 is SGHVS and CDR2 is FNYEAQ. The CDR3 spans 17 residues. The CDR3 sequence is CASSLRPSGVFYNEQFF. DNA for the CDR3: TGTGCCAGCAGCTTACGGCCTAGCGGGGTCTTTTACAATGAGCAGTTCTTC.

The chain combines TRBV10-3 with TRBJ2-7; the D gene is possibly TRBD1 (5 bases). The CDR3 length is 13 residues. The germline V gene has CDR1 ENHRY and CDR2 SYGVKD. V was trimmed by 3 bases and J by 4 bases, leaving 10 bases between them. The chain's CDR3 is CAISDWGRYEQYF. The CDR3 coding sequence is TGTGCCATCAGTGATTGGGGCAGGTACGAGCAGTACTTC.

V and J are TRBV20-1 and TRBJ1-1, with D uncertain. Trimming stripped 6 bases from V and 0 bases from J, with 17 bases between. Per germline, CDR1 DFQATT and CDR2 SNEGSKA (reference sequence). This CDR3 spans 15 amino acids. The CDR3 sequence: CSAPFPTGVNTEAFF. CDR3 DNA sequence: TGCAGTGCCCCCTTCCCAACCGGCGTGAACACTGAAGCTTTCTTT.

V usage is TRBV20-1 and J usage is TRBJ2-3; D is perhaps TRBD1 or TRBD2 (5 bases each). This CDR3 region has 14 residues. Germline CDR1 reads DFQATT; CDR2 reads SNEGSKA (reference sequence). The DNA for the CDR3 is TGCAATGTTTACGGGACGAAGGCGATCGATACGCAGTATTTT. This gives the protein CNVYGTKAIDTQYF.

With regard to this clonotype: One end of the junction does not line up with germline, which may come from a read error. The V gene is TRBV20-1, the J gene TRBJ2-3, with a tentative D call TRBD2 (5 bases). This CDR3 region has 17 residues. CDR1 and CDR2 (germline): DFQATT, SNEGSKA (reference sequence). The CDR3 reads CGARDLDSKASTDTQYF. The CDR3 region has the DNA TGCGGTGCTAGAGATTTGGACTCGAAAGCTAGCACAGATACGCAGTATTTT.

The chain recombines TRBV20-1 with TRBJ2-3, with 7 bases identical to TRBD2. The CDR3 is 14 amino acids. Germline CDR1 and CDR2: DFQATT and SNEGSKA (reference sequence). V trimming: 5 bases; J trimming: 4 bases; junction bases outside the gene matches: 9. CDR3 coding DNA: TGCAGTGCTCTCGGGCTAGCGGCATCAGATACGCAGTATTTT. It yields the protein CSALGLAASDTQYF.

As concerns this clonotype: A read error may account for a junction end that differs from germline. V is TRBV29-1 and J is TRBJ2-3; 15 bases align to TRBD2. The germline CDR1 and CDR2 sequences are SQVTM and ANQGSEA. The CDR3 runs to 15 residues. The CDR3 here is CSAEGLAGGPDTQYF. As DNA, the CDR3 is TGCAGCGCTGAAGGACTAGCGGGGGGGCCGGATACGCAGTATTTT.

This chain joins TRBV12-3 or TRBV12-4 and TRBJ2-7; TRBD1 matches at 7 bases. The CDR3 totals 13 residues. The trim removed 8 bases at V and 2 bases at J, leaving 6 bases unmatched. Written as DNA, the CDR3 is TGTGCCAGCGGATCCCAGGGGGCCTACGAGCAGTACTTC. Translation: CASGSQGAYEQYF.

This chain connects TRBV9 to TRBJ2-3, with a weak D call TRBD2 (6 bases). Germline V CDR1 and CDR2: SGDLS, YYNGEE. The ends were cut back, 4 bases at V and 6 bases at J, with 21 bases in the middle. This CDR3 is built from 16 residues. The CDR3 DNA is TGTGCCAGCAGCAGTTACGCCGGACTACCTGGGGATACGCAGTATTTT. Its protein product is CASSSYAGLPGDTQYF.

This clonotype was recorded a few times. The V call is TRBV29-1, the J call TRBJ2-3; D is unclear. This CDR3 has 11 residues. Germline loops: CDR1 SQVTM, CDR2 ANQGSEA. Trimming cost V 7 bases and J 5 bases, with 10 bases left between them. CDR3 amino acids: CSGVGQDTQYF. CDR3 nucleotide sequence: TGCAGCGGGGTAGGCCAAGATACGCAGTATTTT.

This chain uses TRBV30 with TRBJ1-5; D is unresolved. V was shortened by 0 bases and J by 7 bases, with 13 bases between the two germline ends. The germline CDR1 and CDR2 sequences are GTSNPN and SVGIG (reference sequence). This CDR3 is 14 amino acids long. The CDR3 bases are TGTGCCTGGAGTGTACGTCGGGCGGAACAGCCCCAGCATTTT. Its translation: CAWSVRRAEQPQHF.

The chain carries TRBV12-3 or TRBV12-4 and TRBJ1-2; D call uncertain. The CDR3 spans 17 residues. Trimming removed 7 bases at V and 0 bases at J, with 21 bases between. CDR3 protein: CASTLGVAPYANYGYTF. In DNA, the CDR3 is TGTGCCAGCACCCTTGGGGTGGCCCCGTACGCTAACTATGGCTACACCTTC.

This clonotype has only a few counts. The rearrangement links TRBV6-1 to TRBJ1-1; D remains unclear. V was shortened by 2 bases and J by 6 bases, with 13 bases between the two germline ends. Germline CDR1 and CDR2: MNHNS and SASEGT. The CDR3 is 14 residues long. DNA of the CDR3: TGTGCCAGCAGTGAATCGAGTCAAAGGGCTGAAGCTTTCTTT. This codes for CASSESSQRAEAFF.

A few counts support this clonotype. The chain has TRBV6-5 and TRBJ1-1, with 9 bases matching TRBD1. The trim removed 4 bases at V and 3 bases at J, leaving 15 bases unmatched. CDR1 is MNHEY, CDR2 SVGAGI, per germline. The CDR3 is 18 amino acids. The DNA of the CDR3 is TGTGCCAGCAGTTCTATCACCGGGACAGGGTTTACGGACACTGAAGCTTTCTTT. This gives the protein CASSSITGTGFTDTEAFF.

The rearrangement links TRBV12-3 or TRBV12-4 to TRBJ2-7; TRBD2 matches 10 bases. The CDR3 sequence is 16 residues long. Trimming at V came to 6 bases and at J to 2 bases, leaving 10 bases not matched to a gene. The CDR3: CASRPSTSGHPYEQYF. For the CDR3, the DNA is TGTGCCAGCAGGCCCTCGACTAGCGGGCACCCCTACGAGCAGTACTTC.

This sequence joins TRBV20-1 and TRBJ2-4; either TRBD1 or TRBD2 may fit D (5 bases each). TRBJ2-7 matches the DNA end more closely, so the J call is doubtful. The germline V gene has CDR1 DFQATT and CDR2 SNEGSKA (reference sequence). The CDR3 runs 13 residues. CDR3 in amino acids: CSGARDGTVEQYF. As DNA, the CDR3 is TGCAGTGGAGCCCGGGACGGTACTGTCGAGCAGTACTTC.

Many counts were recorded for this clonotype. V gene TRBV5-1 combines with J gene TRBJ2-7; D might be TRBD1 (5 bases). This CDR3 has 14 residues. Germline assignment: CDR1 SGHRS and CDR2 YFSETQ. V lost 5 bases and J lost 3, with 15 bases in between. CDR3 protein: CASRAGQGVYEQYF. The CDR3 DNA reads TGCGCCAGCAGGGCTGGGCAGGGCGTCTACGAGCAGTACTTC.

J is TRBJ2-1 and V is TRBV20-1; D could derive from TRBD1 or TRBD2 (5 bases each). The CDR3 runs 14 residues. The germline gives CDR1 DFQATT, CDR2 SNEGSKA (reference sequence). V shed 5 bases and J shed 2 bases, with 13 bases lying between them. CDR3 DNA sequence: TGCAGTGCTGGCCGGGACCCTGCCTACAATGAGCAGTTCTTC. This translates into CSAGRDPAYNEQFF.